The clone carrying this T cell receptor beta chain came up many times. Its specificity is not known. Trimming took 4 bases from V and 7 from J, leaving 17 bases between them. Germline V CDR1 and CDR2: SGHTA, FQGNSA. This CDR3 has 14 residues. These data come from a study of T cells in Graves' hyperthyroidism and ophthalmopathy. Study context: Once the initial diagnosis was made, peripheral blood was obtained before any treatment.

Amplification of TCR beta CDR3 regions was performed using RNA transcripts as template. The HTBI primer set drove a first-round RT-PCR of the TCR CDR3. TCRdb re-called the multiplex PCR reads through MiXCR, storing one row per CDR3 protein. This table holds some 580,000 distinct CDR3 sequences, roughly a sixth found once. Findings of the study overall: By a 13 V-J model, ophthalmopathy was set apart from stable hyperthyroidism.

Thyroid ultrasound and orbital computed tomography, with clinical symptoms and serum thyroxine and TRAb, informed diagnoses. The chain employs TRBV7-2 and TRBJ2-7, with D perhaps TRBD1 or TRBD2 (5 bases each). The sample taken for sequencing was blood. This sequence was found in a woman aged 40 to 50 with Graves' ophthalmopathy. The CDR3 region has the DNA TGTGCCAGCAGCTCCGGGACCCCCTCCCGGGAGCAGTACTTC. This sequence encodes CASSSGTPSREQYF.